This T cell receptor (beta chain) stems from a study of T cell responses to AZD1222 COVID-19 vaccine. Of note for this clone: The antigen remains undetermined.

The length of the CDR3 is 16 residues. The J segment lost 4 bases and the V segment lost 5 bases, leaving 11 bases of the junction unmatched. Germline V gives CDR1 MNHEY, CDR2 SVGEGT. Whole-study results and caveats: Following two doses of AZD1222, Spike-specific TCR breadth and depth rose.

Produced via immunoSEQ multiplex PCR; TCRdb's table is partial and in-frame only. Among roughly 170,000 clones listed, 90% were seen once. The chain links TRBV6-2 or TRBV6-3 to TRBJ1-5; TRBD1 matches at 7 bases. This clonotype was obtained from an adult in good health. The specimen comprised peripheral blood, sampled on day 0 of AZD1222 vaccination. For the CDR3, the DNA is TGTGCCAGCAGTCCCCGGGGGCAGGGGGGGAATCAGCCCCAGCATTTT. It encodes CASSPRGQGGNQPQHF.